This T cell receptor beta chain was captured by sequencing in a study of T cell clones after liver transplantation. On the study more broadly: Three of the eight recipients were HCV-positive; the rest had non-autoimmune, non-viral transplant indications. Overall study results and limits: Circulating graft-donor-reactive CD4 TCRbeta sequences fell significantly post-transplant in most of the 8 subjects. Graft donor-reactive T cells possibly entered the graft instead of undergoing deletion. Donor-reactive sequences fell more than third party-reactive ones, suggesting partial deletion.

Remarks on this clone: Antigen specificity is unknown.

Clones were sequenced by immunoSEQ multiplex PCR, and TCRdb holds only the in-frame ones, with some missing. The sample gives over 50,000 clones, roughly 84% of which show up once; approximately 8.5% is in the top ten. The length of the CDR3 is 14 residues. The junction had 6 bases not matched to a gene; V was cut back by 6 bases and J by 4 bases. Germline V gene data show CDR1 as MNHNS and CDR2 as SASEGT. This chain connects TRBV6-1 to TRBJ1-2; 9 bases match TRBD1. The sequence was obtained from a human donor who received a liver transplant. The sample consisted of CD4+ T cells from blood, taken before liver transplant. CDR3: CASRRTGETYGYTF. As DNA, the CDR3 is TGTGCCAGCAGGAGGACAGGGGAGACCTATGGCTACACCTTC.